This T cell receptor (beta chain) was obtained from a study of shared clonotypes between healthy human individuals. Study outcomes and limitations: The generation probabilities recorded for non-shared clonotypes fell below those of clonotypes shared by all four donors. Having only a few donors restricted how much genetic and exposure-history diversity was captured. The study sampled only blood, and tissue repertoires likely differ.

Assay: immunoSEQ multiplex PCR; the TCRdb copy retains only in-frame clones and omits some. Of 600,000 or so clones listed, roughly 98% were seen once; the top ten hold 0.3%. A note on this clone: Its cognate antigen is unknown.

This CDR3 spans 16 amino acids. Germline lookup yields CDR1 SGHNT and CDR2 YYREEE (reference sequence). Trimming cost V 3 bases and J 4 bases, with 16 bases left between them. It was CD45RO-negative cells, positively selected for CCR7, that made up naive CD8 cells, with terminally differentiated effector memory CD45RA+ cells excluded. This receptor was taken from a man younger than 40 in good health. The sample comprised naive CD8+ T cells sorted from blood. V usage is TRBV5-4 and J usage is TRBJ2-2; D may be TRBD2 (5 bases). The CDR3 nucleotides read TGTGCCAGCAGCTCGGGAAGAGCGCTATCCACCGGGGAGCTGTTTTTT. Protein product: CASSSGRALSTGELFF. The full variable domain, completed using reference TRBV5-4 and TRBJ2-2, is ETGVTQSPTHLIKTRGQQVTLRCSSQSGHNTVSWYQQALGQGPQFIFQYYREEENGRGNFPPRFSGLQFPNYSSELNVNALELDDSALYLCASSSGRALSTGELFFGEGSRLTVL.